These 31 T cell receptor beta chains were all obtained from the same sample, sequenced in a study of cytomegalovirus exposure and HLA in healthy donors. The primer mix had 60 Vbeta and 13 Jbeta primers. Some clones are missing from TCRdb's copy, which holds only in-frame ones; the method was immunoSEQ multiplex PCR. This repertoire includes 150,000 or so clones. The sample was PBMCs. The receptors come from a woman aged 55-69 years in good health and CMV-seronegative.

The chain links TRBV2 to TRBJ2-1; 10 nucleotides agree with TRBD2. Germline V gene data show CDR1 as SNHLY and CDR2 as FYNNEI. The trim removed 10 bases at V and 14 bases at J, leaving 14 bases unmatched. The CDR3 is 13 amino acids. The CDR3 DNA is TGTGCCACCCGATCCGGGACTAGCGAATCTAAGTTCTTC. Its translation: CATRSGTSESKFF.

The chain employs TRBV10-1 and TRBJ2-5; perhaps TRBD1 as D (5 bases). The J call may be faulty, since TRBJ2-7 better matches the DNA end. Germline CDR1 is WNHNN and CDR2 is SYGVQD (reference sequence). The CDR3 has 13 amino acids. The CDR3 spells CASSLRRVDEQYF. In nucleotides, the CDR3 is TGCGCCAGCAGTCTACGCAGGGTGGACGAGCAGTACTTC.

This sequence joins TRBV10-2 and TRBJ2-1; TRBD2 matches at 10 bases. Germline CDR1 and CDR2: WSHSY and SAAADI. V trimming: 6 bases; J trimming: 4 bases; junction bases outside the gene matches: 3. CDR3 length: 14 residues. The CDR3 region is CASRAGGAYNEQFF. Written as DNA, the CDR3 is TGCGCCAGCAGAGCGGGAGGGGCGTACAATGAGCAGTTCTTC.

The chain employs TRBV12-5 and TRBJ1-2; maybe TRBD1 (6 bases). Germline CDR1 LGHNT, CDR2 FRNRAP. V shed 4 bases and J shed 4 bases, with 10 bases lying between them. The length of the CDR3 is 13 residues. CDR3 in amino acids: CASGSDSIYGYTF. CDR3 nucleotide sequence: TGTGCTAGTGGTTCGGACAGCATCTATGGCTACACCTTC.

This rearrangement joins TRBV18 to TRBJ2-7; D may be TRBD1 (6 bases). V was trimmed by 3 bases and J by 5 bases, leaving 20 bases between them. Germline values: CDR1 KGHSH, CDR2 LQKENI. CDR3 length equals 16 residues. The CDR3 coding sequence is TGTGCCAGCTCACCTTTTGGGCCCCAGGGGAACGACGAGCAGTACTTC. It codes for CASSPFGPQGNDEQYF.

The V and J genes are TRBV5-4 and TRBJ1-2; 7 bases agree with TRBD1. Germline V gene data show CDR1 as SGHNT and CDR2 as YYREEE (reference sequence). The length of the CDR3 is 13 residues. Losses at the gene ends were 2 bases for V and 7 bases for J; bases not matched to a gene: 5. The CDR3 DNA sequence: TGTGCCAGCAGCTTCGGAGGGGGCGGTGGCTACACCTTC. This translates into CASSFGGGGGYTF.

The rearrangement joins TRBV20-1 to TRBJ1-1; tentatively, D is TRBD1 (6 bases). Germline CDR1 DFQATT, CDR2 SNEGSKA (reference sequence). Trimming pared 5 bases from V and 8 bases from J, leaving 12 bases between. The CDR3 runs 11 residues. Written as DNA, the CDR3 is TGCAGTGCTTTAACAGGGCTAGAAGCTTTCTTT. This codes for CSALTGLEAFF.

V is TRBV6-5 and J is TRBJ2-5; maybe TRBD1 (5 bases). CDR3 length: 14 residues. The V and J ends lost 2 bases and 4 bases respectively, with 11 bases between them. Germline CDR1 MNHEY, CDR2 SVGAGI. CDR3 sequence reads: CASSYGHQGETQYF. CDR3 nucleotides: TGTGCCAGCAGTTACGGGCATCAGGGAGAGACCCAGTACTTC.

The chain couples TRBV5-1 to TRBJ2-1; D not certain. Deletions cut 2 bases from V and 0 bases from J, with 12 bases between. The CDR3 spans 16 residues. The germline V gene has CDR1 SGHRS and CDR2 YFSETQ. CDR3 bases: TGCGCCAGCAGCTTCCTAGGCGGAAGCTCCTACAATGAGCAGTTCTTC. As protein: CASSFLGGSSYNEQFF.

The J gene is TRBJ2-2, the V gene TRBV6-4, with 10 nucleotides matching TRBD2. In germline, CDR1 is MRHNA, CDR2 SNTAGT. J was trimmed by 0 bases and V by 4 bases; bases with no gene match: 5. The CDR3 runs to 17 residues. The CDR3: CASSGGTSDANTGELFF. CDR3 nucleotide sequence: TGTGCCAGCAGTGGAGGGACTAGCGATGCGAACACCGGGGAGCTGTTTTTT.

This rearrangement joins TRBV19 to TRBJ2-7; 7 nucleotides agree with TRBD1. V gave up 2 bases and J gave up 3 bases; unmatched junction bases: 7. This CDR3 has 15 residues. Germline V gene lookup returns CDR1 LNHDA and CDR2 SQIVND (reference sequence). The CDR3 bases are TGTGCCAGTAGTATATCCGGGACAGCCAGCTACGAGCAGTACTTC. This sequence encodes CASSISGTASYEQYF.

V and J are TRBV4-1 and TRBJ2-7, with no clear D. Germline V gene sequence: CDR1 MGHRA, CDR2 YSYEKL. The V and J ends lost 1 base and 8 bases respectively, with 6 bases between them. CDR3 size: 11 residues. DNA for the CDR3: TGCGCCAGCAGCCAAGCGGAGAAGCAGTACTTC. Translating gives CASSQAEKQYF.

With regard to this clone: The junction and the germline gene differ at one end; a read error may be behind it. This chain connects TRBV2 to TRBJ2-1; 9 nucleotides align to TRBD2. The CDR3 has 17 amino acids. Looked up from germline, CDR1 is SNHLY and CDR2 is FYNNEI. The CDR3, as DNA: TGTACCAGCAGTGGTGGAGCGGGAGGCCTCTCCTACAATGAGCAGTTCTTC. Protein sequence: CTSSGGAGGLSYNEQFF.

The CDR3 loop is CSVPDTGGWDYGYTF. CDR3 in DNA: TGCAGCGTTCCTGATACAGGGGGCTGGGACTATGGCTACACCTTC. The rearrangement uses TRBV29-1 and TRBJ1-2, with TRBD1 matching 9 bases. Germline V gives CDR1 SQVTM, CDR2 ANQGSEA. Trimming removed 5 bases from V and 3 bases from J; junction bases left unmatched: 10. There are 15 residues in the CDR3.

V is TRBV6-5 and J is TRBJ2-7, with 8 bases that match TRBD1. From germline, CDR1 is MNHEY and CDR2 SVGAGI. This CDR3 has 13 amino acids. The trim removed 5 bases at V and 5 bases at J, leaving 5 bases unmatched. The CDR3 loop is CASSRTGLDEQYF. The CDR3 DNA is TGTGCCAGCAGTAGGACAGGGTTAGACGAGCAGTACTTC.

The genes are TRBV25-1 and TRBJ1-1; D unclear. V lost 1 base and J 11 bases, leaving 14 bases between the germline ends. CDR1 is MGHDK, CDR2 SYGVNS, per germline. This CDR3 spans 13 amino acids. CDR3 loop: CASSESGRGVAFF. The CDR3 DNA is TGTGCCAGCAGTGAATCCGGTCGTGGTGTGGCTTTCTTT.

The chain recombines TRBV27 with TRBJ2-2, with D possibly being TRBD1 (6 bases). V lost 2 bases, J lost 8 bases, and 18 bases lay in between. Germline CDR1 is MNHEY and CDR2 is SMNVEV (reference sequence). The CDR3 is 16 amino acids. The CDR3: CASSLGTGILLGELFF. The CDR3 bases are TGTGCCAGCAGTTTAGGAACAGGGATACTACTAGGGGAGCTGTTTTTT.

This chain connects TRBV14 to TRBJ1-6; D gene ambiguous. The germline gives CDR1 SGHDN, CDR2 FVKESK. The CDR3 sequence is 16 residues long. The ends were cut back, 1 base at V and 0 bases at J, with 7 bases in the middle. CDR3: CASSQGASSYNSPLHF. CDR3 sequence (DNA): TGTGCCAGCAGCCAAGGGGCGAGCTCCTATAATTCACCCCTCCACTTT.

The chain is built from TRBV15 and TRBJ2-2; D ambiguous. V was pared by 0 bases and J by 7 bases, with 9 bases between. Germline values: CDR1 LNHNV, CDR2 YYDKDF (reference sequence). There are 14 residues in the CDR3. Here the CDR3 reads CATSRDRGLGELFF. CDR3 nucleotides: TGTGCCACCAGCAGAGATCGTGGCCTCGGGGAGCTGTTTTTT.

The CDR3 DNA follows: TGTGCCATCCCACAGGGGGGACTAGCGGGAGGAGCCTACGAGCAGTACTTC. Translated, it gives CAIPQGGLAGGAYEQYF. The chain has TRBV2 and TRBJ2-7; 15 nucleotides line up with TRBD2. The V gene's germline CDR1 is SNHLY and CDR2 FYNNEI. V lost 10 bases to trimming and J lost 2 bases; unmatched junction nucleotides: 12. The CDR3 covers 17 residues.

J is TRBJ1-5 and V is TRBV11-2, with a possible D match to TRBD1 (5 bases). Trimming took 4 bases from V and 4 from J, leaving 14 bases between them. Germline values: CDR1 SGHAT, CDR2 FQNNGV. The CDR3 consists of 15 residues. Here the CDR3 reads CASSSQGIGNQPQHF. CDR3 sequence (DNA): TGTGCCAGCAGCTCCCAGGGTATAGGGAATCAGCCCCAGCATTTT.

V usage is TRBV6-6 and J usage is TRBJ2-2; D perhaps matches TRBD1 (6 bases). Trimming took off 7 bases at V and 1 base at J, with 16 bases between the two ends. The CDR3 covers 16 residues. From germline, CDR1 is MNHNY and CDR2 SVGAGI (reference sequence). The chain's CDR3 is CASNRQAPRNTGELFF. The CDR3 region has the DNA TGTGCCAGCAATCGACAGGCCCCGAGGAACACCGGGGAGCTGTTTTTT.

The chain joins TRBV9 to TRBJ2-3; TRBD2 matches at 7 bases. CDR3 length equals 16 residues. The trim removed 3 bases at V and 0 bases at J, leaving 7 bases unmatched. Germline V gives CDR1 SGDLS, CDR2 YYNGEE. For the CDR3, the DNA is TGTGCCAGCAGCGACCGACTAGCAGCTAGCACAGATACGCAGTATTTT. This encodes CASSDRLAASTDTQYF.

V is TRBV5-5 and J is TRBJ1-3; no firm D call. Germline CDR1 and CDR2: SGHKS and YYEKEE (reference sequence). The CDR3 consists of 14 residues. With 1 base removed from V and 0 bases from J, the gap between germline ends came to 5 bases. CDR3 nucleotides: TGTGCCAGCAGCTTGACAGACTCTGGAAACACCATATATTTT. Translated: CASSLTDSGNTIYF.

This sequence joins TRBV27 and TRBJ2-5, with 10 positions matching TRBD2. This CDR3 contains 16 residues. J lost 3 bases, V lost 2 bases, and 6 bases had no gene match. Germline lookup yields CDR1 MNHEY and CDR2 SMNVEV (reference sequence). The CDR3 is CASSLGSLAGEETQYF. Written as DNA, the CDR3 is TGTGCCAGCAGTTTAGGTAGCCTAGCGGGGGAAGAGACCCAGTACTTC.

The chain couples TRBV5-6 to TRBJ2-2, with D possibly TRBD2 on 6 matching bases. Germline-derived CDR1 and CDR2 are SGHDT and YYEEEE. There are 14 residues in the CDR3. V lost 1 base and J 6 bases, leaving 10 bases between the germline ends. The CDR3 DNA is TGTGCCAGCAGCTTGACGGGAGCGGCCGGGGAGCTGTTTTTT. It codes for CASSLTGAAGELFF. Complete variable domain (other parts from reference TRBV5-6 and TRBJ2-2): DAGVTQSPTHLIKTRGQQVTLRCSPKSGHDTVSWYQQALGQGPQFIFQYYEEEERQRGNFPDRFSGHQFPNYSSELNVNALLLGDSALYLCASSLTGAAGELFFGEGSRLTVL.

This chain links TRBV7-3 with TRBJ1-5; 7 positions agree with TRBD1. The CDR3 is made up of 13 amino acids. J gave up 6 bases and V 2 bases, and 1 base lay outside the gene matches. The germline V gene has CDR1 SGHTA and CDR2 FQGTGA. The CDR3 spells CASSLAGGQPQHF. CDR3 DNA sequence: TGTGCCAGCAGCTTAGCAGGGGGTCAGCCCCAGCATTTT.

J is TRBJ2-1 and V is TRBV6-5; D perhaps matches TRBD2 (6 bases). This CDR3 comprises 12 residues. Per germline, CDR1 MNHEY and CDR2 SVGAGI. V lost 7 bases and J 9 bases, leaving 13 bases between the germline ends. The CDR3 protein is CASTSVGGEQFF. DNA of the CDR3: TGTGCCAGCACCTCAGTGGGGGGTGAGCAGTTCTTC.

J is TRBJ1-2 and V is TRBV4-3, with TRBD1 as a possible D gene (6 bases). V lost 4 bases and J lost 8, with 20 bases in between. The CDR3 sequence is 15 residues long. In germline, CDR1 is LGHNA, CDR2 YSLEER. The CDR3 DNA reads as TGCGCCAGCAGCCGAATTTTAGACAGGCGCCAGGGCTACACCTTC. Encoded protein: CASSRILDRRQGYTF.

The chain links TRBV4-3 to TRBJ2-3; D might be TRBD1 (5 bases). The length of the CDR3 is 15 residues. Trimming shortened V by 0 bases and J by 6 bases, and 13 bases separated the two germline ends. Germline V gives CDR1 LGHNA, CDR2 YSLEER. The CDR3, as DNA: TGCGCCAGCAGCCAAGATAGTCGGTCAGGGGATACGCAGTATTTT. Its protein product is CASSQDSRSGDTQYF.

The chain combines TRBV5-6 with TRBJ2-1, with D hard to call. Trimming took 0 bases from V and 9 from J, leaving 10 bases between them. The CDR3 sequence is 13 residues long. The V gene's germline CDR1 is SGHDT and CDR2 YYEEEE. The CDR3: CASSLGSVVEQFF. CDR3 DNA: TGTGCCAGCAGCTTGGGGTCGGTGGTTGAGCAGTTCTTC.